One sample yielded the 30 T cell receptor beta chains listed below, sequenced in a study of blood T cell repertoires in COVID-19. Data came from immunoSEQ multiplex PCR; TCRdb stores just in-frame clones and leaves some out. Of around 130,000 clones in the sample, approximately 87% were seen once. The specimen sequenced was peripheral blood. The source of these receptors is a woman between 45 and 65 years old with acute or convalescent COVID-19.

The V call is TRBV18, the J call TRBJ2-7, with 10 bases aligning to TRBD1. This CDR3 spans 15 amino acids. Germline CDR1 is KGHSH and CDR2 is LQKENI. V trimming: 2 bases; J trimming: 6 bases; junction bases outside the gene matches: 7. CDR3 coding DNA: TGTGCCAGCTCACCAAAGGGACAGGGGTACGGCGAGCAGTACTTC. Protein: CASSPKGQGYGEQYF.

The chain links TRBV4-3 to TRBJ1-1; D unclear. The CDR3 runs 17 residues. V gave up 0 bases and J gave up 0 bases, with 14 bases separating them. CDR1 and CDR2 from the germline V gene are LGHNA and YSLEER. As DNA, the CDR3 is TGCGCCAGCAGCCAAGACTTACCCCTAACTGTGAACACTGAAGCTTTCTTT. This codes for CASSQDLPLTVNTEAFF.

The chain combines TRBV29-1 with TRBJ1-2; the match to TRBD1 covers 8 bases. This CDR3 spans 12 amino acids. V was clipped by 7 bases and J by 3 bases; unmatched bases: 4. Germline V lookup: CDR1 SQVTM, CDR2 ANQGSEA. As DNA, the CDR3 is TGCAGCGCAGACAGGGGCCACTATGGCTACACCTTC. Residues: CSADRGHYGYTF.

CDR3 loop: CASSQGSRGKGYEQYF. The CDR3 region has the DNA TGCGCCAGCAGCCAAGGGTCTCGGGGGAAGGGGTACGAGCAGTACTTC. The V gene is TRBV4-1, the J gene TRBJ2-7; tentative D call: TRBD2 (6 bases). The length of the CDR3 is 16 residues. Germline V gene sequence: CDR1 MGHRA, CDR2 YSYEKL. Trimming shortened V by 1 base and J by 4 bases, and 17 bases separated the two germline ends.

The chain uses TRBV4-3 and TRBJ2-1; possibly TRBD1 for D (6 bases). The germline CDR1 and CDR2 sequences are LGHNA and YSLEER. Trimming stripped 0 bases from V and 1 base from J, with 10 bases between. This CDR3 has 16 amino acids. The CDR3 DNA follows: TGCGCCAGCAGCCAAGACGGCAGGGGATCCTACAATGAGCAGTTCTTC. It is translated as CASSQDGRGSYNEQFF.

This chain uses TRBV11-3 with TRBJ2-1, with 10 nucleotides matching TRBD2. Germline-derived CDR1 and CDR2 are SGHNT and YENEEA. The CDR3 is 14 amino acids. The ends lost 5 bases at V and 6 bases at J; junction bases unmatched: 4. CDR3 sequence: CASSVSSGGNEQFF. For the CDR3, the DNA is TGTGCCAGCAGCGTTTCTAGCGGGGGCAATGAGCAGTTCTTC.

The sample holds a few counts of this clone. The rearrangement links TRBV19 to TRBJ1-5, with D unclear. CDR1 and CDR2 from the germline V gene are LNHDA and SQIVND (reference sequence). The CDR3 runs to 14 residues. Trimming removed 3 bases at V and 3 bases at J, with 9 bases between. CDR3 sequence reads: CASSITVNNQPQHF. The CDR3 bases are TGTGCCAGTAGTATTACAGTTAACAATCAGCCCCAGCATTTT.

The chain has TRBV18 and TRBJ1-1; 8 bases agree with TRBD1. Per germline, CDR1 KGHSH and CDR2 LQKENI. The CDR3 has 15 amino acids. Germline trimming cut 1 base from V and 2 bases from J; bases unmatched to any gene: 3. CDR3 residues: CASSPRTGSNTEAFF. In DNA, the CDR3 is TGTGCCAGCTCACCACGGACAGGGTCTAACACTGAAGCTTTCTTT.

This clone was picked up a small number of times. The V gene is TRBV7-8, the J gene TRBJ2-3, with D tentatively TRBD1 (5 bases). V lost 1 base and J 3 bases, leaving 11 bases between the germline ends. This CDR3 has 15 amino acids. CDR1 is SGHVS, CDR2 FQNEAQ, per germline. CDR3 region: CASSLDFRETDTQYF. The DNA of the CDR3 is TGTGCCAGCAGCTTAGATTTCAGGGAAACAGATACGCAGTATTTT.

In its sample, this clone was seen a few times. The CDR3 loop is CASRVRTGIYGYTF. CDR3 bases: TGTGCCAGCAGGGTAAGGACAGGGATCTATGGCTACACCTTC. The chain joins TRBV2 to TRBJ1-2; 8 bases line up with TRBD1. Germline V lookup: CDR1 SNHLY, CDR2 FYNNEI. Losses at the gene ends were 6 bases for V and 4 bases for J; bases not matched to a gene: 7. The CDR3 is 14 amino acids.

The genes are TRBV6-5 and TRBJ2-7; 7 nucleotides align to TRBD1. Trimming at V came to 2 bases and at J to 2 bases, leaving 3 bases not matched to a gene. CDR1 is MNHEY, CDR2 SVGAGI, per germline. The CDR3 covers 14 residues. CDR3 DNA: TGTGCCAGCAGTTACCCCGGGACAGCCTACGAGCAGTACTTC. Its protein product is CASSYPGTAYEQYF.

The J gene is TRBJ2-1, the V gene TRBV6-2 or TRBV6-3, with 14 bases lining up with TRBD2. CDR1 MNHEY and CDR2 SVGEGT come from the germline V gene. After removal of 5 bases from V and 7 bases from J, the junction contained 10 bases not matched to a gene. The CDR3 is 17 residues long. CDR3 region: CASSTGTSGGLRNEQFF. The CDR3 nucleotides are TGTGCCAGCAGTACCGGGACTAGCGGGGGCCTACGAAATGAGCAGTTCTTC.

CDR3 DNA sequence: TGTGCCAGCAGCCCCGGGGCTAGCGGGAGCGCAGATACGCAGTATTTT. Translated, it gives CASSPGASGSADTQYF. The gene calls are TRBV7-9 and TRBJ2-3, with 10 bases that match TRBD2. Losses at the gene ends were 5 bases for V and 4 bases for J; bases not matched to a gene: 9. CDR3 length: 16 amino acids. Germline CDR1 SEHNR, CDR2 FQNEAQ (reference sequence).

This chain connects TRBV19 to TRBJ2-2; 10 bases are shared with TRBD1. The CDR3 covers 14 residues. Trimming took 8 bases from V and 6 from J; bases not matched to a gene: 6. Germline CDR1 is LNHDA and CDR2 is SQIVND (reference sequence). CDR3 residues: CASEGQGVSGELFF. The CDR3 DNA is TGTGCCAGTGAAGGACAGGGGGTTTCCGGGGAGCTGTTTTTT.

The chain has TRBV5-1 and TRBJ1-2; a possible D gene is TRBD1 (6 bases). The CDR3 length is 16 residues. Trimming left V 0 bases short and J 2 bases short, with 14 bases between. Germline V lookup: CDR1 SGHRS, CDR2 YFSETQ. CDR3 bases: TGCGCCAGCAGCTTGGAAGGGGGTTTGATCAACTATGGCTACACCTTC. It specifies CASSLEGGLINYGYTF.

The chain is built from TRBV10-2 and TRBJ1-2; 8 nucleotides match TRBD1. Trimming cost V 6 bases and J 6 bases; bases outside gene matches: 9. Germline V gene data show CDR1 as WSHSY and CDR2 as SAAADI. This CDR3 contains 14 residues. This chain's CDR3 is CASSLFGQGNGYTF. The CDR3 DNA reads TGCGCCAGCAGCCTATTTGGACAGGGAAATGGCTACACCTTC.

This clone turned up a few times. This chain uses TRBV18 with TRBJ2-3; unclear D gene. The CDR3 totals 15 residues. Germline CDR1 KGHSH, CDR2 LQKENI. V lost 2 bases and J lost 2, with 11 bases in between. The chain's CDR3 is CASSPRRSSTDTQYF. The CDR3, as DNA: TGTGCCAGCTCACCAAGGCGGTCTTCCACAGATACGCAGTATTTT.

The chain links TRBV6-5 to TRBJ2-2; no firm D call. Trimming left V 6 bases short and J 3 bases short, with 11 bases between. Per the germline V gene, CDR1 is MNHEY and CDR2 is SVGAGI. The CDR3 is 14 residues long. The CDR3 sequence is CASSRNSYTGELFF. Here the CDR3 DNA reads TGTGCCAGCAGCCGAAACTCATACACCGGGGAGCTGTTTTTT.

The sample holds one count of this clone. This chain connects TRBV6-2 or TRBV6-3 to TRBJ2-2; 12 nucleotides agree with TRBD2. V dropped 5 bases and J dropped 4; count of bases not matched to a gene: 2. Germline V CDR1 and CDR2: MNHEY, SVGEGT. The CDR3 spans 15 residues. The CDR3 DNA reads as TGTGCCAGCAGTAAGGGACTAGCGGGCACCGGGGAGCTGTTTTTT. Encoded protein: CASSKGLAGTGELFF.

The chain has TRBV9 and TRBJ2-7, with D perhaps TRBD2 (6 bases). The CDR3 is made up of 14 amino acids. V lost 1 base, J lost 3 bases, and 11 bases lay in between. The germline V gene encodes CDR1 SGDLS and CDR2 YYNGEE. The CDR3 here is CASSVSAGYYEQYF. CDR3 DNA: TGTGCCAGCAGCGTATCTGCGGGATACTACGAGCAGTACTTC.

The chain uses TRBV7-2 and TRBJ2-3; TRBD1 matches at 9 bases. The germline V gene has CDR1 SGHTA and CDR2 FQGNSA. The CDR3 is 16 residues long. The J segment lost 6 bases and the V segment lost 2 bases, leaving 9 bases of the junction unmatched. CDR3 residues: CASSLSGTGPWDTQYF. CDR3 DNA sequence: TGTGCCAGCAGCTTATCCGGGACAGGGCCGTGGGATACGCAGTATTTT.

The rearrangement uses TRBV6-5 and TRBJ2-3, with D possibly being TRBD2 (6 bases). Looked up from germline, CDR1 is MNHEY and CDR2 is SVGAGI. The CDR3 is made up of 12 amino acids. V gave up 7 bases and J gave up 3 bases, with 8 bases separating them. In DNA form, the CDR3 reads TGTGCCAGCAACGGGAGAACAGATACGCAGTATTTT. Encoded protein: CASNGRTDTQYF.

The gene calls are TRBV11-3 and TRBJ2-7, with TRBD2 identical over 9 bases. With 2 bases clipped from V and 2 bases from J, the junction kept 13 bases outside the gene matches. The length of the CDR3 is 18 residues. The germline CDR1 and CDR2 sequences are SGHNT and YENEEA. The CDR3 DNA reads TGTGCCAGCAGCTTAACCCTCCCCCTAGCGGGGAACCCCTACGAGCAGTACTTC. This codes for CASSLTLPLAGNPYEQYF. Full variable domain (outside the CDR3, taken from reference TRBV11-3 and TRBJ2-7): EAGVVQSPRYKIIEKKQPVAFWCNPISGHNTLYWYLQNLGQGPELLIRYENEEAVDDSQLPKDRFSAERLKGVDSTLKIQPAELGDSAVYLCASSLTLPLAGNPYEQYFGPGTRLTVT.

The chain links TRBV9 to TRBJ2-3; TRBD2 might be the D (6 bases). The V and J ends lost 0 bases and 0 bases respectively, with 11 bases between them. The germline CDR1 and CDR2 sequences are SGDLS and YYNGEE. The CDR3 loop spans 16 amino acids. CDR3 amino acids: CASSVGAGTSTDTQYF. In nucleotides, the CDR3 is TGTGCCAGCAGCGTAGGGGCGGGGACGAGCACAGATACGCAGTATTTT.

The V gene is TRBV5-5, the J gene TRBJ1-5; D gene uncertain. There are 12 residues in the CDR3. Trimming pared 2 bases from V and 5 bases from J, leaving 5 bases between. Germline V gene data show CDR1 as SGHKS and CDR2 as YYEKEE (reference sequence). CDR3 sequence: CASSLTDQPQHF. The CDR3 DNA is TGTGCCAGCAGCTTAACGGATCAGCCCCAGCATTTT.

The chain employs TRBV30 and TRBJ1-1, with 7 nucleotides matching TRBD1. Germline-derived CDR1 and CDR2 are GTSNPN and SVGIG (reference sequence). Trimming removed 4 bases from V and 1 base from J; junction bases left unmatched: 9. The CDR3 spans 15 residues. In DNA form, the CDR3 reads TGTGCCTGGAATACAGGGGCCACACGGAACACTGAAGCTTTCTTT. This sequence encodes CAWNTGATRNTEAFF.

Here the CDR3 reads CASSFPTGQGNGYTF. CDR3 DNA: TGTGCCAGCAGCTTCCCGACGGGACAGGGTAATGGCTACACCTTC. The chain employs TRBV7-2 and TRBJ1-2; 9 nucleotides align to TRBD1. The CDR3 loop spans 15 amino acids. V lost 3 bases, J lost 6 bases, and 8 bases stayed unmatched. Germline-derived CDR1 and CDR2 are SGHTA and FQGNSA.

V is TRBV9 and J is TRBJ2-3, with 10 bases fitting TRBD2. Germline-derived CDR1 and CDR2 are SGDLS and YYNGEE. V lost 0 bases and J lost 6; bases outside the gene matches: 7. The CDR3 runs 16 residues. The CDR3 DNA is TGTGCCAGCAGCGTAGAGGGTAGCGGGGGGTATGATACGCAGTATTTT. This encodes CASSVEGSGGYDTQYF.

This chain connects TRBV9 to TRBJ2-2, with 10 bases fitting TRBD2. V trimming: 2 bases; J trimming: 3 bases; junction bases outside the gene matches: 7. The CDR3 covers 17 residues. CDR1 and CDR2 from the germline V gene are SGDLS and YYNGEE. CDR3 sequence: CASSVLSSGGHTGELFF. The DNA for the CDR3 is TGTGCCAGCAGCGTTCTGTCTAGCGGGGGACACACCGGGGAGCTGTTTTTT.

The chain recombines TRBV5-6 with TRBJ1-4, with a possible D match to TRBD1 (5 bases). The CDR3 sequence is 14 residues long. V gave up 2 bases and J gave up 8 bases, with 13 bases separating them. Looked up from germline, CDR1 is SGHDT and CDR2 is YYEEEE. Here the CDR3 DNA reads TGTGCCAGCAGCTTTTGGGGGGTGGGCGAAAAACTGTTTTTT. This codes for CASSFWGVGEKLFF.